Listed below are T cell receptor beta chains from one sample, sequenced in a study of radiotherapy plus CTLA-4 blockade in lung cancer. The repertoire was sequenced with immunoSEQ multiplex PCR; TCRdb's copy has only in-frame clones and lacks some. Found here are around 55,000 clones, almost 85% of them singletons; the top ten hold less than 7.5%. Specimen: peripheral blood, collected from a patient treated with radiotherapy plus ipilimumab. The receptors were gathered from a human donor with non-small cell lung cancer whose response to radiotherapy plus ipilimumab could not be evaluated. CDR3s include the opening cysteine and the closing phenylalanine or tryptophan. Fields, in order: clone size, V gene, D gene, J gene, CDR3 DNA, CDR3 protein. D genes are given only for firm matches. A clone size is listed for some rows: how often the clone was seen (once, few, many), or a class if it is expanded.

.	TRBV4-3	TRBD1	TRBJ1-1	TGCGCCAGCAGCCCGCGTGGGACAGGGGGTATCGACACTGAAGCTTTCTTT	CASSPRGTGGIDTEAFF
few	TRBV18	TRBD1	TRBJ2-7	TGTGCCAGCTCACCAGGTGGGGACAGAGTCTACGAGCAGTACTTC	CASSPGGDRVYEQYF
.	TRBV7-2	TRBD2	TRBJ2-1	TGTGCCAGCAGCCCGGGACTAGCGGGTCTCGGGAATGAGCAGTTCTTC	CASSPGLAGLGNEQFF
.	TRBV6-1	.	TRBJ2-3	TGTGCCAGCAGTGAAGAAGGCAGGGCGTCAGATACGCAGTATTTT	CASSEEGRASDTQYF
.	TRBV18	.	TRBJ1-4	TGTGCCAGCTCTCTAAAAGGGGCCACTAATGAAAAACTGTTTTTT	CASSLKGATNEKLFF
.	TRBV7-9	TRBD2	TRBJ2-5	TGTGCCAGCAGCTTAGCCCAGCGGGAGGTCACCCAGTACTTC	CASSLAQREVTQYF
.	TRBV9	TRBD2	TRBJ2-3	TGTGCCAGCAGCGTAGCCGCGGGGGTTCGCACAGATACGCAGTATTTT	CASSVAAGVRTDTQYF
once	TRBV7-2	.	TRBJ1-6	TGTGCCAGCAGCCCTAACTCTCTAGATAATTCACCCCTCCACTTT	CASSPNSLDNSPLHF
once	TRBV7-9	.	TRBJ1-3	TGTGCCAGCAGCTGGGAGGAGAGTCGCGGAAACACCATATATTTT	CASSWEESRGNTIYF
.	TRBV5-1	.	TRBJ2-2	TGCGCCAGCAGCTCTGAACTAGCCCCCCACGGGGAGCTGTTTTTT	CASSSELAPHGELFF
.	TRBV7-2	TRBD1	TRBJ1-1	TGTGCCAGCAGCTTAGCGGGACAGGGGTGGTCCACTGAAGCTTTCTTT	CASSLAGQGWSTEAFF
.	TRBV18	.	TRBJ2-7	TGTGCCAGCTCACCACCGATCAGGGCTGGCTCCTACGAGCAGTACTTC	CASSPPIRAGSYEQYF
.	TRBV27	.	TRBJ2-3	TGTGCCAGCAGTTTGTCCCGCGGTAGGGGCGCAGATACGCAGTATTTT	CASSLSRGRGADTQYF
.	TRBV5-1	.	TRBJ1-1	TGCGCCAGCAGCTCGGAGGCCGGCCTAAACACTGAAGCTTTCTTT	CASSSEAGLNTEAFF
.	TRBV6-1	.	TRBJ2-2	TGTGCCAGCGGCCGACGGGGGGCCACCGGGGAGCTGTTTTTT	CASGRRGATGELFF
few	TRBV7-9	TRBD1	TRBJ2-5	TGTGCCAGCAGCTTGCCGGGACAGGGGGCTAAAGAGACCCAGTACTTC	CASSLPGQGAKETQYF
.	TRBV29-1	TRBD1	TRBJ2-7	TGCAGCGCTCGTACGGACAGGGCCTCCTACGAGCAGTACTTC	CSARTDRASYEQYF
.	TRBV5-4	.	TRBJ2-6	TGTGCCAGCAGCCCCGACTCGTACTCTGGGGCCAACGTCCTGACTTTC	CASSPDSYSGANVLTF
.	TRBV6-5	.	TRBJ1-4	TGTGCCAGCAGCCCTAACTCTAATGAAAAACTGTTTTTT	CASSPNSNEKLFF
.	TRBV4-1	TRBD1	TRBJ2-7	TGCGCCAGCAGCCGGACAGGGGGCCACTCCACGCCCTACGAGCAGTACTTC	CASSRTGGHSTPYEQYF
once	TRBV28	.	TRBJ2-7	TGTGCCAGCAGTTTAGGGGGGAAGCCCTACGAGCAGTACTTC	CASSLGGKPYEQYF
once	TRBV7-2	TRBD2	TRBJ2-5	TGTGCCAGCAGCTTAGGAAGGGCGGGGGGTCCTCAAGAGACCCAGTACTTC	CASSLGRAGGPQETQYF
.	TRBV6-5	.	TRBJ2-5	TGTGCCAGCAGTTACGCCCCGGGAGCGGCAGAGACCCAGTACTTC	CASSYAPGAAETQYF
.	TRBV4-3	.	TRBJ2-7	TGCGCCAGCAGCCAAGATGTAAGGGGCCGGCACTACGAGCAGTACTTC	CASSQDVRGRHYEQYF
few	TRBV4-3	TRBD1	TRBJ2-7	TGCGCCAGCAGCCTAACAGGGGGCGCAGAGGAGCAGTACTTC	CASSLTGGAEEQYF
.	TRBV5-1	.	TRBJ1-1	TGCGCCAGCAGTTCAGGGGTTTTCCCTGAAGCTTTCTTT	CASSSGVFPEAFF